Each of the 9 T cell receptor beta chains below was sequenced from the same sample in a study of identical twins. TCRdb ran MiXCR on the 5' RACE reads and lists one entry per CDR3 protein. This repertoire shows approximately 150,000 distinct CDR3 sequences, under 4.5% found once; its top ten account for approximately 7.7%. Material: memory T cells sorted from blood. The receptors were sampled from a young man in good health.

The chain recombines TRBV6-1 with TRBJ1-5; perhaps TRBD1 as D (5 bases). The CDR3 is 13 amino acids. Germline V CDR1 and CDR2: MNHNS, SASEGT. The germline V and J ends were trimmed by 7 bases and 5 bases, with 12 bases remaining between them. The CDR3: CASKGKVDQPQHF. For the CDR3, the DNA is TGTGCCAGCAAGGGGAAAGTGGATCAGCCCCAGCATTTT.

There are many counts of this clonotype. The chain links TRBV24-1 to TRBJ2-3; D is unclear. CDR1 is KGHDR, CDR2 SFDVKD, per germline. V lost 1 base and J 5 bases, leaving 3 bases between the germline ends. This CDR3 is 12 amino acids long. CDR3 sequence (DNA): TGTGCCACCAGTGATTTAGGAGATACGCAGTATTTT. Amino acids: CATSDLGDTQYF.

This clonotype was recorded many times. V gene TRBV3-1 combines with J gene TRBJ1-1; D might be TRBD1 (5 bases). The germline V gene has CDR1 LGHDT and CDR2 YNNKEL (reference sequence). Trimming shortened V by 3 bases and J by 5 bases, and 10 bases separated the two germline ends. The length of the CDR3 is 13 residues. Here the CDR3 DNA reads TGTGCCAGCAGCCATATAGGGGAGACTGAAGCTTTCTTT. Its translation: CASSHIGETEAFF.

This clonotype has a count of ten or more. V gene TRBV27 combines with J gene TRBJ2-2; D possibly matches TRBD1 or TRBD2 (7 bases each). Germline values: CDR1 MNHEY, CDR2 SMNVEV (reference sequence). Trimming left V 0 bases short and J 1 base short, with 12 bases between. The CDR3 loop spans 17 amino acids. CDR3 coding DNA: TGTGCCAGCAGTTTATCCCAGGGGGGGGTGAACACCGGGGAGCTGTTTTTT. Translated, it gives CASSLSQGGVNTGELFF.

This clonotype was detected many times. The gene calls are TRBV6-2 or TRBV6-3 and TRBJ2-5; 7 nucleotides agree with TRBD2. The CDR3 extends over 16 amino acids. The V gene end was trimmed by 2 bases and the J gene end by 5 bases; junction bases not matched to a gene: 11. Germline V gene sequence: CDR1 MNHEY, CDR2 SVGEGT. The CDR3 loop reads CASSYVAGDVRETQYF. CDR3 nucleotides: TGTGCCAGCAGTTACGTGGCGGGAGATGTGAGGGAGACCCAGTACTTC.

The table lists this clonotype with many counts. V gene TRBV7-9 combines with J gene TRBJ1-4; D gene uncertain. V lost 1 base, J lost 7 bases, and 10 bases lay in between. This CDR3 spans 14 amino acids. The germline V gene encodes CDR1 SEHNR and CDR2 FQNEAQ (reference sequence). CDR3 DNA sequence: TGTGCCAGCAGCTTAGGGTCCAATGGTGAAAAACTGTTTTTT. This translates into CASSLGSNGEKLFF.

This clonotype showed up many times. The rearrangement links TRBV9 to TRBJ2-3; 7 bases fit TRBD2. Germline lookup yields CDR1 SGDLS and CDR2 YYNGEE. V was pared by 3 bases and J by 1 base, with 8 bases of the junction left unmatched. The CDR3 is 16 amino acids. This CDR3 reads CASSGTGGLGTDTQYF. For the CDR3, the DNA is TGTGCCAGCAGCGGAACGGGGGGTCTGGGCACAGATACGCAGTATTTT.

This clonotype was picked up many times. Relative to the germline gene, one junction end is altered; a read error may explain this. The chain is built from TRBV10-2 and TRBJ2-6, with a possible D match to TRBD2 (6 bases). CDR1 WSHSY and CDR2 SAAADI come from the germline V gene. The CDR3 consists of 15 residues. CDR3 bases: TGCGCCACCAGTAGACTAGTCTCTGGGGCCAACGTCCTGACTTTC. This codes for CATSRLVSGANVLTF.

This clonotype was observed at least ten times. CDR3 in DNA: TGTGCCAGCAGCTTTATGGGCAGGGGAAGCAATCAGCCCCAGCATTTT. Protein sequence: CASSFMGRGSNQPQHF. The chain couples TRBV7-8 to TRBJ1-5, with a tentative D call TRBD1 (6 bases). V lost 3 bases, J lost 1 base, and 13 bases lay in between. The CDR3 loop spans 16 amino acids. Germline V lookup: CDR1 SGHVS, CDR2 FQNEAQ.